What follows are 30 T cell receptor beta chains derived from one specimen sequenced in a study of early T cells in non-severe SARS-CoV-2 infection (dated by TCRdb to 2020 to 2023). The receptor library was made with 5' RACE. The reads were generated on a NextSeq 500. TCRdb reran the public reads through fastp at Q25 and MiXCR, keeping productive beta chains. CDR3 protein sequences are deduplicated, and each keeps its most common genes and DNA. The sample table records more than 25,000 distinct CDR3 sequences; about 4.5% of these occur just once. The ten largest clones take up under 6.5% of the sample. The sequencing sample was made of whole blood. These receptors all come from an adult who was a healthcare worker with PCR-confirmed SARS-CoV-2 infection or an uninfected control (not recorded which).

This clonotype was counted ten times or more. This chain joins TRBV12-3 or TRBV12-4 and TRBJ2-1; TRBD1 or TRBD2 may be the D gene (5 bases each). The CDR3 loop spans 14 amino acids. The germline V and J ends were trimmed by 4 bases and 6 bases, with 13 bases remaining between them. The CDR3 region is CASSSLGVGNEQFF. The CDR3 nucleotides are TGTGCCAGCAGTTCACTAGGGGTAGGCAATGAGCAGTTCTTC.

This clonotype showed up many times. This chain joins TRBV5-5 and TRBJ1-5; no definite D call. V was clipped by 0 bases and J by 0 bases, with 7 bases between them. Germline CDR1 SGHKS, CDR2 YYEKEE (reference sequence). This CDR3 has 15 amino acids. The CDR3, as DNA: TGTGCCAGCAGCTTGGTCGAAAATAGCAATCAGCCCCAGCATTTT. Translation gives CASSLVENSNQPQHF.

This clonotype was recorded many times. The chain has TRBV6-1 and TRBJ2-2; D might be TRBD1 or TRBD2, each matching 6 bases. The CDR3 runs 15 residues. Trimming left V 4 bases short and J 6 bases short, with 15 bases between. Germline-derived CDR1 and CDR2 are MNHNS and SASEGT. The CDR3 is CASSVWGAPPGELFF. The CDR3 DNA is TGTGCCAGCAGTGTGTGGGGGGCCCCCCCCGGGGAGCTGTTTTTT.

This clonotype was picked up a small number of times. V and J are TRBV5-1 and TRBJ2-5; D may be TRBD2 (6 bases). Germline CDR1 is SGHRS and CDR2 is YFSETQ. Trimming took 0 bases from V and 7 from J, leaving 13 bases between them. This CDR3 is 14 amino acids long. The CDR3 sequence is CASSLGYGSGTQYF. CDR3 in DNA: TGCGCCAGCAGCTTGGGGTACGGGAGCGGGACCCAGTACTTC.

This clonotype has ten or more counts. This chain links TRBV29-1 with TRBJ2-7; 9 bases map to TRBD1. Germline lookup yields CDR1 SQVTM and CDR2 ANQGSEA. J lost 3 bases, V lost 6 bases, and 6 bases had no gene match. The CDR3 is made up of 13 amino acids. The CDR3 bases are TGCAGCGTAGGACAGGGGAGATTCTACGAGCAGTACTTC. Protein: CSVGQGRFYEQYF.

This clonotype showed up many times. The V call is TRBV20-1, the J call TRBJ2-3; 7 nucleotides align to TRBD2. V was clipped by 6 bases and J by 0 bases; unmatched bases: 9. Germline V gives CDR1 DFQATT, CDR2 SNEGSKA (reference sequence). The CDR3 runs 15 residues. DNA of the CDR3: TGCAGTGCGCCCCGACCGACTAGCAGCACAGATACGCAGTATTTT. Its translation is CSAPRPTSSTDTQYF.

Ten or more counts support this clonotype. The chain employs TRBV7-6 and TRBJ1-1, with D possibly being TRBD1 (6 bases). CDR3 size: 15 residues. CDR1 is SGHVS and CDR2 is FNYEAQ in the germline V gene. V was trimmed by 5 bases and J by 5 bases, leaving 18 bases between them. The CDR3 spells CASSKGGAGITEAFF. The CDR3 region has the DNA TGTGCCAGCAGCAAGGGGGGAGCCGGTATAACTGAAGCTTTCTTT.

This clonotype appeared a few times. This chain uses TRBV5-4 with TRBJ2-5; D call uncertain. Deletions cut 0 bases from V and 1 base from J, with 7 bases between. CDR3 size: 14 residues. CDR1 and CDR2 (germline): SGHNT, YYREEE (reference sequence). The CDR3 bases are TGTGCCAGCAGCTTGGGGACGTCCCAAGAGACCCAGTACTTC. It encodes CASSLGTSQETQYF.

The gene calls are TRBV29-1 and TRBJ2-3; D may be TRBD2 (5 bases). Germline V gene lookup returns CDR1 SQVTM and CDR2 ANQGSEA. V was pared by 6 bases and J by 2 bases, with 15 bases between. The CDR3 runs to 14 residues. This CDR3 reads CSVGPSWYTDTQYF. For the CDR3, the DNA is TGCAGCGTCGGACCTAGCTGGTACACAGATACGCAGTATTTT.

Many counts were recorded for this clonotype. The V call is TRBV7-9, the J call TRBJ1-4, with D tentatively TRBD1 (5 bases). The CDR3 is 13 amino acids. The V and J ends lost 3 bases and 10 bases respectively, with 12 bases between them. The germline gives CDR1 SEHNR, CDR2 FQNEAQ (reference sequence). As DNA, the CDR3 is TGTGCCAGCAGCTTTATCTACGGGGGAAAACTGTTTTTT. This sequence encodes CASSFIYGGKLFF.

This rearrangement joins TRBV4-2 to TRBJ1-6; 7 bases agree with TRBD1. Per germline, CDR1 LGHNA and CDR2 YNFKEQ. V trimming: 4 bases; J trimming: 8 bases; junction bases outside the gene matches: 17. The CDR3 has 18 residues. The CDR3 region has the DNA TGTGCCAGCAGCCCAGTGGTTGAGGGGGCCTGGCTTGATTCACCCCTCCACTTT. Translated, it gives CASSPVVEGAWLDSPLHF.

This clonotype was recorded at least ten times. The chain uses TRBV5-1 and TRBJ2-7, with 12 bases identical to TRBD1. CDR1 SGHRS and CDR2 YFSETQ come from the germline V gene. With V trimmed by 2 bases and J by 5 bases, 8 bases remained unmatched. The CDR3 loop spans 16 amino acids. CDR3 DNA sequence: TGCGCCAGCAGCTTCTCACCCCGGGACAGGGGGCACGAGCAGTACTTC. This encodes CASSFSPRDRGHEQYF.

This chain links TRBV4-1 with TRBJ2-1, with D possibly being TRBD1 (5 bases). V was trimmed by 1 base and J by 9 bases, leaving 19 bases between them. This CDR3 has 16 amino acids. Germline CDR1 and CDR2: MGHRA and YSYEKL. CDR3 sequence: CASSQVDMIVFGEQFF. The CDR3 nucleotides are TGCGCCAGCAGCCAAGTGGACATGATTGTTTTTGGTGAGCAGTTCTTC.

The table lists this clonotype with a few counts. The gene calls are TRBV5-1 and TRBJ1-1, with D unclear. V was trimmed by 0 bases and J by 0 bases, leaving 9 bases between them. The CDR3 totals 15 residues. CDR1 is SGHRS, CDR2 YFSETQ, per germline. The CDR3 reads CASSLGAGLNTEAFF. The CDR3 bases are TGCGCCAGCAGCTTGGGGGCAGGTCTGAACACTGAAGCTTTCTTT.

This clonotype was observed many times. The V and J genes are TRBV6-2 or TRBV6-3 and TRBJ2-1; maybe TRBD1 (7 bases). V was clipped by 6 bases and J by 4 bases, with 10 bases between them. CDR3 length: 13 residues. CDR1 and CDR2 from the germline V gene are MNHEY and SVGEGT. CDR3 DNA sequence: TGTGCCAGCAGGGGGGGACAGTACAATGAGCAGTTCTTC. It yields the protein CASRGGQYNEQFF.

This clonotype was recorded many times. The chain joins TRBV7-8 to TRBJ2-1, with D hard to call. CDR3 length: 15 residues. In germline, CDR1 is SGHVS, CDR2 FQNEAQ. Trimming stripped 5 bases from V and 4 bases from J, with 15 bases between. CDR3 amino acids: CASSGEVVSYNEQFF. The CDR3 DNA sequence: TGTGCCAGCAGCGGAGAGGTCGTCAGTTACAATGAGCAGTTCTTC.

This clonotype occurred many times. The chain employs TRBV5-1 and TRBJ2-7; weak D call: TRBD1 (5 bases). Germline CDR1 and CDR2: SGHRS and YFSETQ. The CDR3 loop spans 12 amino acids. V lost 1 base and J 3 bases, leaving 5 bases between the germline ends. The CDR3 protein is CASSLQGYEQYF. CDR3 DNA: TGCGCCAGCAGCTTGCAGGGCTACGAGCAGTACTTC.

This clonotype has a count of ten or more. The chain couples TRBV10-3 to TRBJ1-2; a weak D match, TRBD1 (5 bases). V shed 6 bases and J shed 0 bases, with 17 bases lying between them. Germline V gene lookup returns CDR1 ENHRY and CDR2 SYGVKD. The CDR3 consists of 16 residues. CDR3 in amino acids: CAIRAGRESANYGYTF. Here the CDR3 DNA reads TGTGCCATCAGGGCGGGGCGAGAGTCCGCTAACTATGGCTACACCTTC.

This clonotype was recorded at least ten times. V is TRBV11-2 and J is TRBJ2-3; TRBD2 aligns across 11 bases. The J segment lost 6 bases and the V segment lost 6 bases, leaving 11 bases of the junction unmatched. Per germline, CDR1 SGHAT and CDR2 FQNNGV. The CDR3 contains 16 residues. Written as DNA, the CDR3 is TGTGCCAGCAGTCGTAGTCGGACTAGCGGGTTTGATACGCAGTATTTT. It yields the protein CASSRSRTSGFDTQYF.

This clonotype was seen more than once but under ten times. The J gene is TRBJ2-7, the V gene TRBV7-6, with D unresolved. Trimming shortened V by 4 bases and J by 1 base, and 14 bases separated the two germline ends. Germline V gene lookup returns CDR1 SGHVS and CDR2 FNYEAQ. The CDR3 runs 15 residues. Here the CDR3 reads CASSSYHTSSYEQYF. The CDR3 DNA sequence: TGTGCCAGCAGCTCGTACCATACGAGTTCCTACGAGCAGTACTTC.

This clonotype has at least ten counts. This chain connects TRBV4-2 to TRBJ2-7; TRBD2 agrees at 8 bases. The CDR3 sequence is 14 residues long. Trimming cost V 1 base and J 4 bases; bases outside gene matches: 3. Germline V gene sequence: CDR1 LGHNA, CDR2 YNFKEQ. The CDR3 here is CASSQGSGRYEQYF. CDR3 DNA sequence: TGTGCCAGCAGCCAAGGAAGCGGGAGATACGAGCAGTACTTC.

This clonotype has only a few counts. DNA of the CDR3: TGTGCCGGTGCCACTAGCGGGGCGAATGAGCAGTTCTTC. As protein: CAGATSGANEQFF. V and J are TRBV2 and TRBJ2-1, with 10 bases matching TRBD2. Trimming removed 11 bases from V and 7 bases from J; junction bases left unmatched: 8. The CDR3 is 13 residues long. From germline, CDR1 is SNHLY and CDR2 FYNNEI. Full variable domain (remainder filled in from reference TRBV2 and TRBJ2-1): EPEVTQTPSHQVTQMGQEVILRCVPISNHLYFYWYRQILGQKVEFLVSFYNNEISEKSEIFDDQFSVERPDGSNFTLKIRSTKLEDSAMYFCAGATSGANEQFFGPGTRLTVL.

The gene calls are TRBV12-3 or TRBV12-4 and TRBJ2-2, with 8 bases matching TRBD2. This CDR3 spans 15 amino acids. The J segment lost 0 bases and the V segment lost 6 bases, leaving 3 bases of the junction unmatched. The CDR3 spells CASSVGLANTGELFF. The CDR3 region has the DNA TGTGCCAGCAGCGTGGGACTAGCGAACACCGGGGAGCTGTTTTTT.

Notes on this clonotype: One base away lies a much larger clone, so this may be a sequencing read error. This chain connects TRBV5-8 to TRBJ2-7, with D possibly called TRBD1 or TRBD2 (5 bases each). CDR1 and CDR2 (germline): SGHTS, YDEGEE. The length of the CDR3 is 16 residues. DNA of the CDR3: TGTGCCGGCAGCTTGGGGGTAAGGCCCACTCCCTACGAGCAGTACTTC. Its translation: CAGSLGVRPTPYEQYF.

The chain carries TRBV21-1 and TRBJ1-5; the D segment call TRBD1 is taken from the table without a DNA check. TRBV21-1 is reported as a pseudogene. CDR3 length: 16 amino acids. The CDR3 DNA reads TGTGCCAGCAGCAAACCCCCATGTCGCATCAATCAGCCCCAGCATTTT. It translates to CASSKPPCRINQPQHF.

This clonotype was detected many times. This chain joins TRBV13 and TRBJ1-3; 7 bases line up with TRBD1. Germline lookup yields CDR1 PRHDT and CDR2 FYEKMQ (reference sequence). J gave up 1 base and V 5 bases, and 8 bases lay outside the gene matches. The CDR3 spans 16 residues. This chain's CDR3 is CASSLRQGRSGNTIYF. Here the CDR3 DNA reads TGTGCCAGCAGCCTAAGACAGGGACGTTCTGGAAACACCATATATTTT.

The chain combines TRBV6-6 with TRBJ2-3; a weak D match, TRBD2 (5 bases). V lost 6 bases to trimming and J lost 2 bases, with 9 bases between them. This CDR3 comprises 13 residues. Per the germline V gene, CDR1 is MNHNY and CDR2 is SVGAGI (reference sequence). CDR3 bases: TGTGCCAGCAGCAACGGGATCACAGATACGCAGTATTTT. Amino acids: CASSNGITDTQYF.

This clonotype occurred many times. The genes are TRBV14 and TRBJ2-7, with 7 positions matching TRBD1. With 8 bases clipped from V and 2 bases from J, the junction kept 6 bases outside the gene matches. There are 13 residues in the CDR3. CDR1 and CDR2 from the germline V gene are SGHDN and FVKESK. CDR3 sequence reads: CASRQTGTYEQYF. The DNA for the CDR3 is TGTGCCAGCCGTCAGACAGGGACCTACGAGCAGTACTTC.

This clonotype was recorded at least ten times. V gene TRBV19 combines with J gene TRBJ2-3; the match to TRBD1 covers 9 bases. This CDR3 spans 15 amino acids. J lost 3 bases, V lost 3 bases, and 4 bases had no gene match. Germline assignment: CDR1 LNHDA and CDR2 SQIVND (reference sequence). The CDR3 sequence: CASSIRTGETDTQYF. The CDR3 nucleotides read TGTGCCAGTAGTATCAGGACAGGGGAGACAGATACGCAGTATTTT.

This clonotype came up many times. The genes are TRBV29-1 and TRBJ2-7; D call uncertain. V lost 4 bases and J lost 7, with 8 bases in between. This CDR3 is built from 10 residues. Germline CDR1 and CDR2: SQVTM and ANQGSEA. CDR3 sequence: CSVATWEQYF. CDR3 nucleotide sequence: TGCAGCGTTGCAACCTGGGAGCAGTACTTC.